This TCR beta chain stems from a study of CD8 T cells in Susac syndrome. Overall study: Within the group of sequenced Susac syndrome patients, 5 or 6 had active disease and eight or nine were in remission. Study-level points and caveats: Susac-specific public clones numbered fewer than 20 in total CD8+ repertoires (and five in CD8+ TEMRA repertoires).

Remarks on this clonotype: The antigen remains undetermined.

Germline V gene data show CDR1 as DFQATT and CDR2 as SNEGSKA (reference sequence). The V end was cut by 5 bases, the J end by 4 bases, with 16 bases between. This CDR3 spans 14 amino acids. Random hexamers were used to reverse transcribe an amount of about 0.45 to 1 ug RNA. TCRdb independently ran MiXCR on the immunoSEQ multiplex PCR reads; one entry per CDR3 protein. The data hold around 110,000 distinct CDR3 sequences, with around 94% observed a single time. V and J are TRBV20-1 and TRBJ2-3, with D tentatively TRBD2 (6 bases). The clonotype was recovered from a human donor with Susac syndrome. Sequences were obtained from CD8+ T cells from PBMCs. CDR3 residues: CSAARRLVPDTQYF. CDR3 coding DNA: TGCAGTGCTGCAAGGAGACTAGTTCCAGATACGCAGTATTTT.